Given below is one T cell receptor beta chain in context. The antigen is not known. The data belong to a study of OX40 agonist ivuxolimab in advanced cancers. Background on the study: Patients were infused with ivuxolimab every 2 weeks at 0.01 to 10 mg/kg. Study-wide points: Clones of CD4+ and CD8+ blood T cells grew by week 6 at doses of 0.1 to 3.0 mg/kg.

Repertoires were generated with immunoSEQ multiplex PCR, while TCRdb's copy carries only in-frame clones and drops some. The data hold some 80,000 clones, with roughly 92% observed a single time. J lost 4 bases, V lost 4 bases, and 7 bases had no gene match. The germline gives CDR1 ENHRY, CDR2 SYGVKD. The CDR3 is 15 amino acids. Autoimmune disease history or systemic immunosuppression led to patient exclusion. The study sampled blood at baseline, cycle 4 day 1, and cycle 7 day 1. This specimen was CD4+ or CD8+ T cells sorted from blood, taken in a trial of the OX40 agonist ivuxolimab. This receptor was taken from an adult with an advanced solid tumor such as melanoma, head and neck, liver or kidney cancer. The V gene is TRBV10-3, the J gene TRBJ1-2; 9 bases are shared with TRBD1. As DNA, the CDR3 is TGTGCCATCAGTGGGGACAGGGATCTTATCTATGGCTACACCTTC. Its translation is CAISGDRDLIYGYTF.